This TCR beta chain was identified in a study of Graves' ophthalmopathy and Graves' hyperthyroidism. Amplifying from RNA transcripts, the study obtained TCR beta CDR3 regions. First-round RT-PCR with HTBI primers preceded a second-round multiplex PCR. MiXCR was run by TCRdb on the multiplex PCR reads, yielding one entry per CDR3 protein. Here the sample spans about 400,000 distinct CDR3 sequences, around 19% being singletons. All donors with ophthalmopathy were recorded as having moderate-to-severe activity, CAS ≥3, NOSPECS ≥4 and a duration under 3 months. This clonotype has ten or more counts. V gave up 7 bases and J gave up 6 bases, with 10 bases separating them. Per the germline V gene, CDR1 is MNHEY and CDR2 is SVGEGT. The CDR3 covers 11 residues.

The origin of this receptor is a woman aged 18-30 years with Graves' ophthalmopathy. Sequencing used peripheral blood. This chain links TRBV6-2 or TRBV6-3 with TRBJ2-7, with unresolved D. CDR3 region: CASISGIEQYF. The CDR3 DNA reads TGTGCCAGCATAAGTGGAATCGAGCAGTACTTC.